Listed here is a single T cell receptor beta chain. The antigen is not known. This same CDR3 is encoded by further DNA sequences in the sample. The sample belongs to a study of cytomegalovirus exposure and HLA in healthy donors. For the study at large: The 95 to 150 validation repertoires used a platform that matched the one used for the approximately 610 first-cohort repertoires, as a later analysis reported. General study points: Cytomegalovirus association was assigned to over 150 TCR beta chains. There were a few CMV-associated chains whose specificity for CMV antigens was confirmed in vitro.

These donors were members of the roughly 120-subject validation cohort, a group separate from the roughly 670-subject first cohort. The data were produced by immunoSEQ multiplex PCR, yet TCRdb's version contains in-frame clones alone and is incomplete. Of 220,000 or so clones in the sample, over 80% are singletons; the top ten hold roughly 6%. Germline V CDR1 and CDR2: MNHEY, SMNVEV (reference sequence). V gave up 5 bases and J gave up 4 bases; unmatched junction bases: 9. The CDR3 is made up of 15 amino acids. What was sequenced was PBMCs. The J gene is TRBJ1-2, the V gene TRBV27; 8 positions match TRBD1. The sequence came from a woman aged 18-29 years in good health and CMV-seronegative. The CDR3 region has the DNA TGTGCCAGCAGTAGTGGTCAGGGGGCAATCTATGGCTACACCTTC. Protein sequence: CASSSGQGAIYGYTF.